This T cell receptor beta chain is from a study of T cells in Graves' hyperthyroidism and ophthalmopathy. In the study overall: Blood from the periphery was taken at initial diagnosis, before any treatment.

Together with thyroid ultrasound, orbital computed tomography, serum thyroxine and TRAb, clinical symptoms were used for diagnoses. This clonotype occurred many times. Its antigen is currently unknown. From RNA transcripts, TCR beta CDR3 regions were amplified. First-round RT-PCR of the TCR CDR3 relied on the HTBI primer set. TCRdb reanalysed the multiplex PCR reads using MiXCR and keeps one entry per CDR3 protein. Of 500,000 to 700,000 distinct CDR3 sequences listed, approximately 15% are singletons. The study's findings and limits: In blood, most of the thyroid clonotypes expanded above 0.001 were also present.

Sequencing was done on a sample of blood. The receptor comes from a young woman with Graves' hyperthyroidism.

CDR3 region: CASRNGRDYEQYF. CDR3 sequence (DNA): TGTGCCAGCAGAAACGGGCGTGACTACGAGCAGTACTTC. This rearrangement joins TRBV28 to TRBJ2-7; no definite D call. There are 13 residues in the CDR3. The V end was cut by 6 bases, the J end by 3 bases, with 12 bases between. The germline V gene encodes CDR1 MDHEN and CDR2 SYDVKM.